The clone carrying this T cell receptor (beta chain) has just a few counts. The antigen is unknown. These data originate in a study of T-cell memory formation after mild COVID-19. For the study at large: TCR clusters largely stayed donor specific.

It was 5'RACE with constant-segment primers that produced the TCR alpha and TCR beta cDNA libraries, which carried sample barcodes and UMIs. TCRdb called the 5' RACE reads again in MiXCR, with one record for every CDR3 protein. The table shows 65,000 to 90,000 distinct CDR3 sequences, with approximately 15% occurring only once. Whole-study results and caveats: The finding that pre-infection memory included some responding clones suggested that cross-reactive memory joined. Clones that contracted clustered mainly in CM and EM if CD4+ and in EMRA if CD8+.

Germline CDR1 and CDR2: SEHNR and FQNEAQ (reference sequence). V lost 5 bases, J lost 1 base, and 9 bases lay in between. This CDR3 is 13 amino acids long. V is TRBV7-9 and J is TRBJ2-7; D possibly uses TRBD1 or TRBD2 (6 bases each). Sequencing was performed on PBMCs or a T cell subset sorted from them (not recorded which). The origin of this receptor is an adult woman who had mild COVID-19 (a few samples of this study predate the infection). Cell type and time point are not known. The CDR3 sequence is CASSKGGSYEQYF. CDR3 DNA: TGTGCCAGCAGCAAAGGGGGGTCCTACGAGCAGTACTTC. The full variable domain, rest sourced from reference TRBV7-9 and TRBJ2-7, is DTGVSQNPRHKITKRGQNVTFRCDPISEHNRLYWYRQTLGQGPEFLTYFQNEAQLEKSRLLSDRFSAERPKGSFSTLEIQRTEQGDSAMYLCASSKGGSYEQYFGPGTRLTVT.